A single sample is the source of the 15 T cell receptor beta chains below, sequenced in a study of cytomegalovirus exposure and HLA in healthy donors. With 60 Vbeta and 13 Jbeta primers, the PCR was carried out. The method was immunoSEQ multiplex PCR; TCRdb's version includes in-frame clones alone and lacks a portion of them. The data show 80,000 or so clones, approximately 65% seen once. Sequencing input: PBMCs. The receptor source for this set is a male donor in good health and CMV-seropositive.

The rearrangement joins TRBV5-4 to TRBJ2-5, with unresolved D. V gave up 0 bases and J gave up 1 base, with 10 bases separating them. Germline CDR1 SGHNT, CDR2 YYREEE (reference sequence). CDR3 length: 15 amino acids. The CDR3 bases are TGTGCCAGCAGCTTGGATCAGGCGCTCCAAGAGACCCAGTACTTC. Translating it yields CASSLDQALQETQYF.

V and J are TRBV2 and TRBJ1-2, with a tentative D call TRBD1 (6 bases). The CDR3 loop spans 15 amino acids. Trimming took off 11 bases at V and 4 bases at J, with 23 bases between the two ends. The germline V gene has CDR1 SNHLY and CDR2 FYNNEI. The CDR3 DNA sequence: TGTGCCGGCACGATCGGACAGACTAAAGGCTATGGCTACACCTTC. Its translation is CAGTIGQTKGYGYTF.

The chain employs TRBV28 and TRBJ2-7; 10 positions match TRBD1. The V segment lost 2 bases and the J segment 6 bases; nucleotides outside the gene matches: 7. The CDR3 is 15 amino acids. The germline CDR1 and CDR2 sequences are MDHEN and SYDVKM. The CDR3, as DNA: TGTGCCAGCAGTTTAACGGGACAGGGGAAATGCGAGCAGTACTTC. Translation: CASSLTGQGKCEQYF.

This clone was counted between two and nine times. V gene TRBV9 combines with J gene TRBJ2-7; 8 bases match TRBD1. CDR1 is SGDLS and CDR2 is YYNGEE in the germline V gene. The CDR3 length is 16 residues. J gave up 3 bases and V 0 bases, and 8 bases lay outside the gene matches. The CDR3 nucleotides are TGTGCCAGCAGCGTAGAGGACAGGGCCTTTAGCTACGAGCAGTACTTC. Its protein product is CASSVEDRAFSYEQYF.

The chain is built from TRBV7-8 and TRBJ1-5, with 9 bases that match TRBD1. CDR1 and CDR2 from the germline V gene are SGHVS and FQNEAQ. Trimming cost V 5 bases and J 6 bases; bases outside gene matches: 8. The CDR3 covers 15 residues. CDR3 sequence: CASSPGQGGSQPQHF. The DNA of the CDR3 is TGTGCCAGCAGCCCGGGACAGGGAGGCAGTCAGCCCCAGCATTTT.

The chain combines TRBV27 with TRBJ2-3; TRBD2 might be the D (6 bases). Germline V gene data show CDR1 as MNHEY and CDR2 as SMNVEV (reference sequence). V was pared by 6 bases and J by 3 bases, with 16 bases between. This CDR3 contains 15 residues. The CDR3 is CASSPGGAGTDTQYF. CDR3 DNA: TGTGCCAGCAGCCCCGGAGGGGCCGGAACAGATACGCAGTATTTT.

This chain joins TRBV11-2 and TRBJ1-5, with a weak D call TRBD1 (6 bases). CDR3 length: 13 residues. Trimming removed 0 bases at V and 6 bases at J, with 6 bases between. In germline, CDR1 is SGHAT, CDR2 FQNNGV. DNA for the CDR3: TGTGCCAGCAGCTTAGAAGGGGGTCAGCCCCAGCATTTT. As protein: CASSLEGGQPQHF.

The chain combines TRBV7-9 with TRBJ2-1; D may be TRBD2 (6 bases). The CDR3 extends over 13 amino acids. The V end was cut by 4 bases, the J end by 8 bases, with 12 bases between. Germline lookup yields CDR1 SEHNR and CDR2 FQNEAQ (reference sequence). Here the CDR3 reads CASSSSPGDEQFF. The CDR3 DNA follows: TGTGCCAGCAGCTCTAGCCCGGGGGATGAGCAGTTCTTC.

This chain uses TRBV7-6 with TRBJ2-7, with TRBD2 identical over 13 bases. Germline CDR1 is SGHVS and CDR2 is FNYEAQ. V dropped 5 bases and J dropped 5; count of bases not matched to a gene: 3. This CDR3 is built from 14 residues. CDR3 in amino acids: CASSAGLAGDEQYF. In DNA form, the CDR3 reads TGTGCCAGCAGCGCCGGACTAGCGGGAGACGAGCAGTACTTC.

This chain joins TRBV19 and TRBJ2-7, with 9 bases identical to TRBD1. The CDR3 is 16 residues long. Germline CDR1 is LNHDA and CDR2 is SQIVND (reference sequence). V lost 3 bases and J lost 5; bases outside the gene matches: 11. The CDR3 sequence: CASSISIETGGDEQYF. CDR3 nucleotide sequence: TGTGCCAGTAGTATCTCGATCGAGACAGGGGGGGACGAGCAGTACTTC.

The chain joins TRBV5-4 to TRBJ2-3; 11 bases fit TRBD2. The germline V gene encodes CDR1 SGHNT and CDR2 YYREEE (reference sequence). The CDR3 has 17 residues. J lost 3 bases, V lost 4 bases, and 10 bases had no gene match. The CDR3 is CASSLLAGVGGTDTQYF. In DNA form, the CDR3 reads TGTGCCAGCAGCCTACTAGCGGGAGTTGGGGGAACAGATACGCAGTATTTT.

The V and J genes are TRBV4-2 and TRBJ2-7; 10 bases align to TRBD2. Per germline, CDR1 LGHNA and CDR2 YNFKEQ. The ends lost 0 bases at V and 6 bases at J; junction bases unmatched: 8. This CDR3 is 16 amino acids long. CDR3 region: CASSQDTSGTSGEQYF. CDR3 coding DNA: TGTGCCAGCAGCCAAGATACTAGCGGGACTTCGGGCGAGCAGTACTTC.

V and J are TRBV7-2 and TRBJ2-4, with D maybe TRBD2 (6 bases). CDR3 length: 16 residues. V gave up 5 bases and J gave up 0 bases, with 14 bases separating them. Looked up from germline, CDR1 is SGHTA and CDR2 is FQGNSA. This chain's CDR3 is CASSDNSGGAKNIQYF. The CDR3 DNA reads TGTGCCAGCAGCGATAACTCCGGGGGAGCCAAAAACATTCAGTACTTC.

This chain joins TRBV29-1 and TRBJ2-7; tentatively, D is TRBD1 (5 bases). Germline V gene sequence: CDR1 SQVTM, CDR2 ANQGSEA. The CDR3 is made up of 11 amino acids. V lost 3 bases and J lost 3, with 6 bases in between. The CDR3 nucleotides are TGCAGCGTTGAGGACAACTACGAGCAGTACTTC. Its translation is CSVEDNYEQYF.

The rearrangement uses TRBV30 and TRBJ1-1; D perhaps matches TRBD1 (5 bases). The length of the CDR3 is 12 residues. Trimming took 5 bases from V and 7 from J, leaving 14 bases between them. From germline, CDR1 is GTSNPN and CDR2 SVGIG (reference sequence). The CDR3 sequence is CAWDGGMGEAFF. In DNA, the CDR3 is TGTGCCTGGGATGGGGGGATGGGTGAAGCTTTCTTT.